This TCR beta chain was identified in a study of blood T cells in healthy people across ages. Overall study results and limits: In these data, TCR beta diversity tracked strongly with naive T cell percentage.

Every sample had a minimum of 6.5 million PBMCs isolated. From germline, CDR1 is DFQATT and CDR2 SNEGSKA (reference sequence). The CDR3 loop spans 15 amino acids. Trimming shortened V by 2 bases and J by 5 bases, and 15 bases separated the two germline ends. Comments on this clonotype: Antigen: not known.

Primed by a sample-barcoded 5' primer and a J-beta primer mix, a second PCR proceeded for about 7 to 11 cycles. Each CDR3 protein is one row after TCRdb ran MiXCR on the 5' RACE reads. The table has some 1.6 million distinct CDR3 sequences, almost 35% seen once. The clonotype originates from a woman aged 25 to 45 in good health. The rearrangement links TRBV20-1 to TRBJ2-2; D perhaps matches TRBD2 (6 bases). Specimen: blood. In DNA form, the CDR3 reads TGCAGTGCTAGAAAACCAAAGGCGGGAACCGGGGAGCTGTTTTTT. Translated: CSARKPKAGTGELFF.